This T cell receptor (beta chain) was identified during a study of OX40 agonist ivuxolimab in advanced cancers. Deletions cut 3 bases from V and 1 base from J, with 13 bases between. The CDR3 runs 16 residues. CDR1 is KGHSH and CDR2 is LQKENI in the germline V gene. Profiling relied on immunoSEQ multiplex PCR, and the TCRdb table lists in-frame clones only, not all of them. This table holds roughly 55,000 clones, roughly 80% found once. This sequence was found in an adult with an advanced solid tumor such as melanoma, head and neck, liver or kidney cancer. Sequencing was performed on CD4+ or CD8+ T cells sorted from blood, taken in a trial of the OX40 agonist ivuxolimab. The chain carries TRBV18 and TRBJ2-1; unclear D gene. DNA of the CDR3: TGTGCCAGCTCACCGGGTGGTCGTGGGTCCTACAATGAGCAGTTCTTC. This encodes CASSPGGRGSYNEQFF.